One and the same sample provided the 8 T cell receptor beta chains below, sequenced in a study of tumor and adjacent non-tumor tissue in lung cancer. No cell sorting was done before RNA was extracted from the tissue. TCRbeta libraries were built with three rounds of nested PCR, modified from ARM-PCR. TCRdb processed the multiplex PCR reads anew with MiXCR; each CDR3 protein has one entry. This table holds more than 85,000 distinct CDR3 sequences, 84% found once. The specimen was lung tumor tissue. The receptors come from a man aged 70-80 years with non-small cell lung cancer.

The rearrangement joins TRBV12-3 or TRBV12-4 to TRBJ2-5, with TRBD2 as a possible D gene (6 bases). The CDR3 is made up of 15 amino acids. CDR3 loop: CVRSGLVGVVETQYF. The CDR3 nucleotides read TGTGTCAGGAGCGGGCTGGTGGGAGTGGTGGAGACCCAGTACTTC.

With regard to this clonotype: The CDR3 ends on some other residue instead of the conserved phenylalanine or tryptophan, so this is likely a read error. No DNA is shown, since the ends of the CDR3 on it are uncertain; the CDR3 is the one TCRdb lists. The chain joins TRBV11-3 to TRBJ2-7; the listed D gene, TRBD1, was not tested against the DNA. The CDR3 contains 14 residues when both ends are counted. The V gene's germline CDR1 is SGHNT and CDR2 YENEEA. CDR3 residues: CAISLDGTLGEQYL.

This clonotype has a single count. The rearrangement joins TRBV29-1 to TRBJ2-2; TRBD1 matches 8 bases. J lost 14 bases, V lost 7 bases, and 18 bases had no gene match. Germline V gene lookup returns CDR1 SQVTM and CDR2 ANQGSEA. The CDR3 runs 14 residues. The CDR3: CSAGVAGGTGGLFF. CDR3 in DNA: TGCAGCGCTGGCGTAGCAGGGGGCACCGGGGGCCTGTTTTTT.

About this clonotype: The junction shows a germline mismatch at one end, possibly a read error. This sequence joins TRBV6-5 and TRBJ2-2; D is unclear. Germline V lookup: CDR1 MNHEY, CDR2 SVGAGI. The CDR3 is 11 amino acids. CDR3 in amino acids: CVSTKCGELFF. The CDR3 nucleotides read TGTGTCAGCACCAAGTGCGGGGAGCTGTTTTTT.

The V call is TRBV6-5, the J call TRBJ1-5; D call uncertain. Deletions cut 9 bases from V and 6 bases from J, with 24 bases between. This CDR3 spans 16 amino acids. In germline, CDR1 is MNHEY, CDR2 SVGAGI. The CDR3 loop reads CARSTRVGATGQPQHF. CDR3 coding DNA: TGTGCCAGGAGTACCCGGGTGGGAGCAACGGGTCAGCCCCAGCATTTT.

This clonotype occurred many times. V usage is TRBV11-2 and J usage is TRBJ1-1; D gene uncertain. Germline CDR1 is SGHAT and CDR2 is FQNNGV. This CDR3 spans 12 amino acids. V dropped 3 bases and J dropped 0 bases, with 2 bases sitting between them. The CDR3 region has the DNA TGTGCCAGCAGCTTGATGAACACTGAAGCTTTCTTT. Protein sequence: CASSLMNTEAFF.

This clonotype was recorded once. At one end the junction does not follow the germline gene, possibly because of a read error. The V and J genes are TRBV7-9 and TRBJ2-1, with D unclear. Germline V gene lookup returns CDR1 SEHNR and CDR2 FQNEAQ (reference sequence). The CDR3 covers 17 residues. CDR3 in DNA: TGTGCCAGCAGCGAAGACCAGGCTCTTTACTCCTACAACGAGCAGTTCTTC. This sequence encodes CASSEDQALYSYNEQFF. The full variable domain, in which reference TRBV7-9 and TRBJ2-1 provide the parts outside the CDR3, is DTGVSQNPRHKITKRGQNVTFRCDPISEHNRLYWYRQTLGQGPEFLTYFQNEAQLEKSRLLSDRFSAERPKGSFSTLEIQRTEQGDSAMYLCASSEDQALYSYNEQFFGPGTRLTVL.

The V and J genes are TRBV28 and TRBJ2-3; 10 bases are a match to TRBD1. The CDR3 contains 16 residues. J lost 6 bases, V lost 4 bases, and 10 bases had no gene match. CDR1 is MDHEN, CDR2 SYDVKM, per germline. The CDR3 coding sequence is TGTGCCAGCAGTTCGTGGGACAGGGGTAGCATGGATACGCAGTATTTT. Its protein is CASSSWDRGSMDTQYF. The variable domain in full, completed from reference TRBV28 and TRBJ2-3, reads DVKVTQSSRYLVKRTGEKVFLECVQDMDHENMFWYRQDPGLGLRLIYFSYDVKMKEKGDIPEGYSVSREKKERFSLILESASTNQTSMYLCASSSWDRGSMDTQYFGPGTRLTVL.